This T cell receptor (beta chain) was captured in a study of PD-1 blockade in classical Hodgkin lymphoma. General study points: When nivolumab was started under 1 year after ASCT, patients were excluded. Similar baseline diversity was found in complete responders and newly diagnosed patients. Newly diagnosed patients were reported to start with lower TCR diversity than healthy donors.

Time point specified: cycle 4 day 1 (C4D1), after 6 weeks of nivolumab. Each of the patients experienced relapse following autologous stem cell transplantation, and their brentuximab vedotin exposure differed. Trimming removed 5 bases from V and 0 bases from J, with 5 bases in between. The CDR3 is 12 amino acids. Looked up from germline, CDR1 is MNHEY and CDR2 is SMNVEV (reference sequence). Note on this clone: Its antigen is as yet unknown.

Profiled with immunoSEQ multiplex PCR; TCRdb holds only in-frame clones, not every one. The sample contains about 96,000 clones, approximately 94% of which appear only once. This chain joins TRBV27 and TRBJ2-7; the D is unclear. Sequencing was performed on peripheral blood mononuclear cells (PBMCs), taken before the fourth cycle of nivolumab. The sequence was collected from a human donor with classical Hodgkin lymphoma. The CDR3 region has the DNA TGTGCCAGCAGTGCGAGCTCCTACGAGCAGTACTTC. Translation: CASSASSYEQYF.